This T cell receptor beta chain was found in a study of PD-L1 blockade in urothelial cancer listed by TCRdb under 2017. Regarding the research as a whole: Therapy was started at some point between 2013 and 2015 for all patients, and atezolizumab 1,200 mg was administered intravenously every 3 weeks. Nine patients reached durable clinical benefit, while around 19 patients did not. Patients had an ECOG performance status of 0 or 1 and had received between 0 and 3 prior chemotherapy regimens. In the same patients, whole exome sequencing and RNA sequencing of pretreatment tumors were performed in addition to TCR sequencing. Blood samples gave a median of approximately 150,000 T cells and 77,000 or so unique TCRs, with a median clonality of approximately 0.08. About 85% of the roughly 29 patients were males with bladder-origin urothelial cancer, and about 65% of the roughly 29 reported a prior smoking history. Pretreatment blood TCR-seq was available for 27 to 30 patients, at least one posttreatment blood collection was obtained for some 24 patients, and tumor TCR-seq was available for some 24 patients. Durable clinical benefit was defined as a progression-free survival longer than 6 months, and TCR features were additionally tested against progression-free survival and overall survival. Pretreatment tumor samples, along with matched peripheral blood collected serially before and after atezolizumab treatment, underwent TCR sequencing. Blood samples were analyzed 3 weeks after the start of treatment (second dose) and 6 weeks after the start of treatment. Somatic, immune and clinical correlates of response to PD-L1 blockade with atezolizumab in urothelial cancer were the focus of an exploratory multi-omic analysis. What the authors observed across the whole study: Because the sample size was small (n ≈ 28) and many of the analyses were exploratory, the results are meant to be hypothesis-generating. Greater expansion of tumor-associated TCR clones in peripheral blood 3 weeks after the start of treatment was observed in patients with durable benefit (n of about 20, p = 0.022). Improved progression-free and overall survival was associated with having pretreatment peripheral blood TCR clonality below the median.

As encoded in the germline V gene (reference sequence), CDR1 is SSHAT while CDR2 is FNYEAQ. The CDR3 starts with the cysteine, ends with the phenylalanine, and has 14 residues. Left in the record is the CDR3 DNA by itself, 42 bases read in frame from the first base. The germline V end is reduced by 2 bases and the J end by 3 bases; junction bases left unmatched: 1. The time point label for this specimen denotes: peripheral blood 6 weeks after treatment start. The cohort included 25 to 30 patients with locally advanced or metastatic urothelial carcinoma who were treated at Memorial Sloan Kettering on a trial protocol. Peripheral blood mononuclear cells were collected pretreatment and during treatment, with between 1 and 8 total time points obtained per patient. The Qiagen DNeasy Blood extraction kit was used to purify genomic DNA from total PBMCs and from tumor samples. PBMCs were collected pretreatment and during treatment and were isolated and stored as previously described.

To estimate absolute template abundance from read counts, synthetic TCR analog templates were spiked into each PCR. TCRbeta CDR3 regions were amplified from genomic DNA with bias-controlled V and J gene primers using the immunoSEQ assay. Sequencing of rearranged TCRbeta segments was done at approximately 20X coverage. For the original study's pipeline: Sequencing errors were corrected by clustering, and CDR3s were annotated against IMGT so that V, D and J genes could be assigned. Out-of-frame and stop-codon sequences were excluded, and only productive TCRbeta rearrangements were used in downstream analyses. Clonality was computed as one minus Shannon entropy normalized by the log of the number of unique productive sequences. Clones differing between time points or between blood and tumor were identified by Fisher's exact test with Benjamini-Hochberg correction at adjusted p below 0.01. Held by TCRdb, this immuneACCESS table contains in-frame sequences only and omits some clones. Under half of the omission traces to an unresolved V gene where checked; the cause of the rest is unknown. The V and J calls and clone size were taken over from that table, and D and trimming were inferred from the DNA. In all, the sample holds around 110,000 clones, and 75% to 90% of those were seen once. Roughly 1.7% of the sample belongs to the ten largest clones.

Note on this clone: There is no known antigen for this receptor. Within one base of it there is no much larger clone, and no base qualities were kept.

Rearrangement joined TRBV7-7 to TRBJ2-3; a stretch of 8 junction bases matches TRBD2. This TCR was sampled from a man between 60 and 75 years old with urothelial cancer. The sequenced sample was PBMCs, obtained around atezolizumab (anti-PD-L1) treatment. The nucleotide sequence reads TGTGCCAGCAGCTTAACTAGCGGAACAGATACGCAGTATTTT. This is translated as CASSLTSGTDTQYF.